The sequence of this TCR beta chain was determined in a study of Ad26.COV2.S vaccination and SARS-CoV-2 variants. Study at large: Donor allocation was to the COV1001 Ad26.COV2.S trial arm. Recipients of Ad26.COV2.S got it intramuscularly, once or twice 56 days apart. Study-wide findings and caveats: Possibly, TCR breadth and depth analyses underestimated total T cell responses.

Trimming pared 0 bases from V and 0 bases from J, leaving 7 bases between. Germline V gene data show CDR1 as SGDLS and CDR2 as YYNGEE. This CDR3 region has 14 residues. Treatment noted: about 20 received Ad26.COV2.S at low or high dose, single or two shots; several received placebo; per-sample allocation not given. At day 63 after the first vaccine or placebo injection, samples were drawn. The study used a vaccine consisting of an Ad26 vector that expressed Wuhan-strain SARS-CoV-2 spike. On this clone itself: Its antigen is not identified.

Generated by immunoSEQ multiplex PCR, the TCRdb table keeps only in-frame clones and is missing some. The table has about 470,000 clones, less than 95% seen once; the top ten hold more than 3.5%. The specimen was peripheral blood, collected in a trial of Ad26.COV2.S vaccine versus placebo. The V gene is TRBV9, the J gene TRBJ2-7, with D uncertain. This TCR was recovered from a person aged 18-65 years who received the Ad26.COV2.S COVID-19 vaccine or a placebo. The CDR3 region has the DNA TGTGCCAGCAGCGTAGGACCGTACTCCTACGAGCAGTACTTC. Translating it yields CASSVGPYSYEQYF.